Listed below are T cell receptor beta chains from one sample, sequenced in a study of blood T cell repertoires in COVID-19. Here immunoSEQ multiplex PCR was the method, and the copy in TCRdb shows in-frame clones only, minus some. The table includes 190,000 or so clones, around four fifths detected once. The sample was peripheral blood. These receptors were obtained from a man in his 60s with COVID-19, enrolled during active disease. Both conserved end residues are part of each CDR3. Fields, in order: J gene, V gene, D gene, clone size, CDR3 DNA, CDR3 protein. D genes are given only for firm matches. Part of the rows lack a size; the others show once, few, many or a class for expanded clones.

TRBJ1-1 | TRBV6-1 | NA | few | TGTGCCAGCAGTGAAGGAGAGGCCGGAGGTCTCTTT | CASSEGEAGGLF
TRBJ2-1 | TRBV27 | TRBD2 | NA | TGTGCCAGCAGCACTAGCGGGAGATACAATGAGCAGTTCTTC | CASSTSGRYNEQFF
TRBJ2-7 | TRBV20-1 | TRBD2 | once | TGCAGTGCTAGTGCTGGGGGGGGAGAGCAGTACTTC | CSASAGGGEQYF
TRBJ1-1 | TRBV5-1 | TRBD1 | NA | TGCGCCAGCAGCTTAGCCAGGGGGCGTAGCACTGAAGCTTTCTTT | CASSLARGRSTEAFF
TRBJ2-6 | TRBV5-1 | NA | NA | TGCGCCAGCAGCTTCCCAGCGGTGACCTCTGGGGCCAACGTCCTGACTTTC | CASSFPAVTSGANVLTF
TRBJ2-1 | TRBV5-7 | NA | NA | TGTGCCAGCAGCTTGGTGGCAGGGAGGCACAATGAGCAGTTCTTC | CASSLVAGRHNEQFF
TRBJ1-1 | TRBV7-2 | NA | NA | TGTGCCAGCAGCCCACGCCGGGGGACTGAAGCTTTCTTT | CASSPRRGTEAFF
TRBJ1-6 | TRBV9 | NA | once | TGTGCCAGCAGCGACGGGGTATTAAGCTCCTATAATTCACCCCTCCACTTT | CASSDGVLSSYNSPLHF
TRBJ2-1 | TRBV7-2 | NA | NA | TGTGCCAGCAGCTTGGAGACGAGCTCCTACAATGAGCAGTTCTTC | CASSLETSSYNEQFF
TRBJ1-6 | TRBV27 | TRBD1 | NA | TGTGCCAGCAGATCAGAGACAGGGGATAATTCACCCCTCCACTTT | CASRSETGDNSPLHF
TRBJ1-1 | TRBV2 | NA | NA | TGTGCCAGCAGTGTAGATTTCCCGGGGAACACTGAAGCTTTCTTT | CASSVDFPGNTEAFF
TRBJ1-2 | TRBV29-1 | NA | NA | TGCAGCGTCCTTAGGGTAAGGGGTGGCTACACCTTC | CSVLRVRGGYTF
TRBJ1-1 | TRBV2 | TRBD1 | NA | TGTGCCAGTCTTCCGGGACAGAGGGTTTCTGAAGCTTTCTTT | CASLPGQRVSEAFF
TRBJ1-2 | TRBV7-2 | TRBD1 | NA | TGTGCCAGCAGCCCGCCGGGACAGGGGGCTGGCTACACCTTC | CASSPPGQGAGYTF
TRBJ2-1 | TRBV20-1 | NA | NA | TGCAGTGCTAGTAGTACTAGCTCCTACAATGAGCAGTTCTTC | CSASSTSSYNEQFF
TRBJ1-1 | TRBV27 | NA | NA | TGTGCCAGCAGTTTCTATGTCGGAGGTTCGACTGAAGCTTTCTTT | CASSFYVGGSTEAFF
TRBJ1-1 | TRBV7-9 | TRBD1 | NA | TGTGCCAGCAGCTCTAGGGGGCTGGAAGCTTTCTTT | CASSSRGLEAFF
TRBJ1-2 | TRBV5-1 | TRBD1 | NA | TGCGCCAGCAGCCCATTAACTGACAGGGAGTACACCTTC | CASSPLTDREYTF
TRBJ1-2 | TRBV7-2 | NA | NA | TGTGCCAGCAGCCGCAATCAGGGGAGCTGGGTTGGCTACACCTTC | CASSRNQGSWVGYTF
TRBJ1-1 | TRBV10-3 | TRBD1 | NA | TGTGCCATCAGTAGGGACGGGACAGAGAACACTGAAGCTTTCTTT | CAISRDGTENTEAFF
TRBJ1-5 | TRBV19 | TRBD1 | once | TGTGCCAGTAGTATAGAGGGGACAGGACACAATCAGCCCCAGCATTTT | CASSIEGTGHNQPQHF
TRBJ1-5 | TRBV5-6 | NA | NA | TGTGCCAGCAGCTCAAGGGGGGGCGTGAGTCGTCAGCCCCAGCATTTT | CASSSRGGVSRQPQHF
TRBJ2-7 | TRBV19 | TRBD1 | NA | TGTGCCAGTAGTATAGGACGGACAGGACGATACGAGCAGTACTTC | CASSIGRTGRYEQYF
TRBJ2-7 | TRBV21-1 | NA | NA | TGTGCCAGCAGCAAAAACCCTAGAGACCCCTACGAGCAGTACTTC | CASSKNPRDPYEQYF
TRBJ1-1 | TRBV7-9 | TRBD1 | NA | TGTGCCAGCAGCTTAGGCCAAACGGACAGGGACACTGAAGCTTTCTTT | CASSLGQTDRDTEAFF
TRBJ1-1 | TRBV18 | NA | NA | TGTGCCAGCTCACCCACCGGGTACGGGGACACTGAAGCTTTCTTT | CASSPTGYGDTEAFF
TRBJ1-6 | TRBV11-2 | NA | NA | TGTGCCAGCAGCTTTATGGGACTCCCTAATTCACCCCTCCACTTT | CASSFMGLPNSPLHF
TRBJ2-7 | TRBV5-1 | NA | NA | TGCGCCAGCAGCTTGGACGGGAAGCCCTACGAGCAGTACTTC | CASSLDGKPYEQYF
TRBJ2-1 | TRBV6-5 | TRBD2 | NA | TGTGCCAGCAAAGCGGGAGAGCGAAATGAGCAGTTCTTC | CASKAGERNEQFF
TRBJ2-2 | TRBV5-1 | NA | NA | TGCGCCTGTAGAACGGGGGTCCGAAGCACCGGGGAGCTGTTTTTT | CACRTGVRSTGELFF
TRBJ1-1 | TRBV15 | NA | NA | TGTGCCACCAGCAGAGGACAGGTGAACACTGAAGCTTTCTTT | CATSRGQVNTEAFF
TRBJ1-2 | TRBV27 | NA | NA | TGTGCCAGCAGGAGGTCAAACTATGGCTACACCTTC | CASRRSNYGYTF
TRBJ1-3 | TRBV28 | NA | NA | TGTGCCAGCCGAAAGGGAGGGGCCAGCTCTGGAAACACCATATATTTT | CASRKGGASSGNTIYF
TRBJ2-1 | TRBV6-1 | TRBD2 | few | TGTGCCAGCAGTGACCCCCCTAGCGGGAGGTTGTATGAGCAGTTCTTC | CASSDPPSGRLYEQFF
TRBJ1-2 | TRBV28 | NA | NA | TGTGCCAGCAGCAGACAGGCTAACTATGGCTACACCTTC | CASSRQANYGYTF
TRBJ2-2 | TRBV28 | TRBD2 | NA | TGTGCCAGCAGTCTCCTCGGACTAGCGGGAGAGTCGGGGGAGCTGTTTTTT | CASSLLGLAGESGELFF
TRBJ1-1 | TRBV29-1 | TRBD1 | NA | TGCAGCGTTGAACCACAGGGGATAAACACTGAAGCTTTCTTT | CSVEPQGINTEAFF
TRBJ2-1 | TRBV5-4 | NA | NA | TGTGCCAGCACCACTCCGCGACCTGGCGGAAGCTCCTACAATGAGCAGTTCTTC | CASTTPRPGGSSYNEQFF
TRBJ2-7 | TRBV10-1 | NA | few | TGCGCCAGCAGTGAGTCGCGGGGCTTCCGAGAGCAGTACTTC | CASSESRGFREQYF
TRBJ2-7 | TRBV5-1 | TRBD2 | NA | TGCGCCAGCAGCTCAATGGTGAAGGGGAGGCGACCGGGGACTAGCGGGCACGAGCAGTACTTC | CASSSMVKGRRPGTSGHEQYF
TRBJ2-2 | TRBV29-1 | NA | NA | TGCAGCGTTTACCTCTCGGGTCCTCCCGGGGAGCTGTTTTTT | CSVYLSGPPGELFF
TRBJ2-7 | TRBV4-1 | TRBD1 | NA | TGCGCCAGCAGCCAACCAGGGGGCGAAATTACCTACGAGCAGTACTTC | CASSQPGGEITYEQYF
TRBJ2-3 | TRBV12-3/TRBV12-4 | NA | few | TGTGCCAGCAGTTCTACAGATACGCAGTATTTT | CASSSTDTQYF
TRBJ2-2 | TRBV28 | TRBD1 | NA | TGTGCCAGCAGGAGACAGGGCAGCACCGGGGAGCTGTTTTTT | CASRRQGSTGELFF
TRBJ1-5 | TRBV11-2 | TRBD1 | NA | TGTGCCAGCAGCGATGGGACAGTTAGCAATCAGCCCCAGCATTTT | CASSDGTVSNQPQHF
TRBJ1-1 | TRBV19 | NA | NA | TGTGCCAGTAGTACCCAGGCGAACACTGAAGCTTTCTTT | CASSTQANTEAFF